These 12 T cell receptor beta chains were all obtained from the same sample, sequenced in a study of T cell changes during pregnancy in multiple sclerosis. Libraries were prepared by immunoSEQ multiplex PCR; TCRdb keeps only in-frame clonotypes and omits some of them. The sample records roughly 22,000 clones, about 89% being singletons. Sample: CD4+ T cells from peripheral blood mononuclear cells, taken after pregnancy. These receptors were obtained from a female donor in good health, enrolled as a control in a pregnancy study.

V gene TRBV18 combines with J gene TRBJ1-2, with TRBD1 identical over 9 bases. V lost 6 bases to trimming and J lost 3 bases; unmatched junction nucleotides: 17. The CDR3 sequence is 18 residues long. Germline assignment: CDR1 KGHSH and CDR2 LQKENI. The CDR3: CASSPARGQGEVHYGYTF. The CDR3, as DNA: TGTGCCAGCTCCCCTGCTCGGGGACAGGGTGAAGTCCACTATGGCTACACCTTC.

The chain uses TRBV9 and TRBJ2-3; D might be TRBD2 (5 bases). V was trimmed by 0 bases and J by 0 bases, leaving 8 bases between them. Looked up from germline, CDR1 is SGDLS and CDR2 is YYNGEE. This CDR3 contains 15 residues. The CDR3 DNA sequence: TGTGCCAGCAGCGTAGCGGGGAGTAGCACAGATACGCAGTATTTT. It is translated as CASSVAGSSTDTQYF.

In this sample, this clone turned up once. The V gene is TRBV6-5, the J gene TRBJ2-7; TRBD1 matches at 10 bases. The germline V gene encodes CDR1 MNHEY and CDR2 SVGAGI. V lost 6 bases to trimming and J lost 5 bases; unmatched junction nucleotides: 7. This CDR3 is built from 14 residues. CDR3: CASSPGTGADEQYF. In nucleotides, the CDR3 is TGTGCCAGCAGCCCCGGGACAGGGGCAGACGAGCAGTACTTC.

V gene TRBV30 combines with J gene TRBJ1-5; 10 nucleotides agree with TRBD1. The CDR3 is 14 residues long. Trimming took 8 bases from V and 4 from J; bases not matched to a gene: 8. Germline values: CDR1 GTSNPN, CDR2 SVGIG (reference sequence). CDR3 DNA: TGTGCCGCAGCACGGGGACAGGGGAATCAGCCCCAGCATTTT. Translated, it gives CAAARGQGNQPQHF.

The gene calls are TRBV2 and TRBJ2-2; TRBD1 matches 11 bases. The CDR3 is 15 residues long. J gave up 4 bases and V 8 bases, and 6 bases lay outside the gene matches. Germline lookup yields CDR1 SNHLY and CDR2 FYNNEI. CDR3 sequence (DNA): TGTGCCAGCGGAGGACAGGGGGCGATCACCGGGGAGCTGTTTTTT. Amino acids: CASGGQGAITGELFF.

This chain joins TRBV7-9 and TRBJ1-5; D unresolved. Between the trimmed V and J ends, which lost 4 bases and 3 bases, there was a span of 4 bases. Germline assignment: CDR1 SEHNR and CDR2 FQNEAQ (reference sequence). CDR3 length: 12 amino acids. The CDR3 DNA reads as TGTGCCAGCAGCTCCATCAATCAGCCCCAGCATTTT. It specifies CASSSINQPQHF.

The chain carries TRBV7-3 and TRBJ1-1; 12 bases are a match to TRBD1. Unmatched junction bases numbered 3, after V lost 4 bases and J lost 6 bases. From germline, CDR1 is SGHTA and CDR2 FQGTGA. The CDR3 consists of 14 residues. The CDR3 nucleotides read TGTGCCAGCAGCTCGGGACAGGGGGCGGCTGAAGCTTTCTTT. Translation: CASSSGQGAAEAFF.

The rearrangement joins TRBV13 to TRBJ2-6, with a weak D call TRBD1 (6 bases). Germline V CDR1 and CDR2: PRHDT, FYEKMQ (reference sequence). V shed 5 bases and J shed 0 bases, with 11 bases lying between them. The CDR3 is 16 residues long. This CDR3 reads CASSVGTTSGANVLTF. The CDR3 nucleotides are TGTGCCAGCAGCGTCGGGACAACCTCTGGGGCCAACGTCCTGACTTTC.

The chain carries TRBV2 and TRBJ1-5, with D possibly matching TRBD1 (5 bases). Trimming shortened V by 4 bases and J by 3 bases, and 16 bases separated the two germline ends. Germline V gene lookup returns CDR1 SNHLY and CDR2 FYNNEI. There are 16 residues in the CDR3. This chain's CDR3 is CASSASGGGNNQPQHF. DNA for the CDR3: TGTGCCAGCAGTGCGTCCGGGGGGGGGAACAATCAGCCCCAGCATTTT.

This clone was counted a single time. This chain connects TRBV9 to TRBJ2-1; D possibly corresponds to TRBD2 (6 bases). Trimming took off 1 base at V and 0 bases at J, with 8 bases between the two ends. CDR3 length: 15 amino acids. Germline loops: CDR1 SGDLS, CDR2 YYNGEE. Written as DNA, the CDR3 is TGTGCCAGCAGCGTAACCGGGAGCTCCTACAATGAGCAGTTCTTC. Translated, it gives CASSVTGSSYNEQFF.

The rearrangement uses TRBV29-1 and TRBJ2-3, with 10 nucleotides matching TRBD2. Trimming took 7 bases from V and 0 from J; bases not matched to a gene: 10. This CDR3 contains 16 residues. CDR1 and CDR2 from the germline V gene are SQVTM and ANQGSEA. The CDR3 protein is CSAHSLAGASTDTQYF. The CDR3 region has the DNA TGCAGCGCCCACAGTCTAGCGGGGGCTAGCACAGATACGCAGTATTTT.

In its sample, this clone was seen a few times. The V gene is TRBV28, the J gene TRBJ1-3; a weak D match, TRBD1 (5 bases). This CDR3 spans 16 amino acids. Trimming cost V 4 bases and J 7 bases, with 20 bases left between them. Germline CDR1 is MDHEN and CDR2 is SYDVKM. This chain's CDR3 is CASSSLRGPLGNTIYF. The CDR3 region has the DNA TGTGCCAGCAGTTCCTTGCGGGGACCCCTGGGGAACACCATATATTTT.